This T cell receptor beta chain was sequenced in a study of T cell changes during pregnancy in multiple sclerosis. Produced via immunoSEQ multiplex PCR; TCRdb's table is partial and in-frame only. The sample has under 50,000 clones; around nine tenths are singletons. This clonotype was obtained from a female donor with multiple sclerosis, enrolled in a pregnancy study. Sequenced material: CD8+ T cells from peripheral blood mononuclear cells, taken in the first trimester of pregnancy.

CDR3 sequence (DNA): TGTGCCAGTAGTGCCGTCCCACTAGCGGGGGGGCCCATCACTGGGGCCAACGTCCTGACTTTC. This translates into CASSAVPLAGGPITGANVLTF. J is TRBJ2-6 and V is TRBV19, with TRBD2 identical over 13 bases. The CDR3 totals 21 residues. Germline V gene data show CDR1 as LNHDA and CDR2 as SQIVND (reference sequence). V lost 5 bases, J lost 2 bases, and 15 bases stayed unmatched.